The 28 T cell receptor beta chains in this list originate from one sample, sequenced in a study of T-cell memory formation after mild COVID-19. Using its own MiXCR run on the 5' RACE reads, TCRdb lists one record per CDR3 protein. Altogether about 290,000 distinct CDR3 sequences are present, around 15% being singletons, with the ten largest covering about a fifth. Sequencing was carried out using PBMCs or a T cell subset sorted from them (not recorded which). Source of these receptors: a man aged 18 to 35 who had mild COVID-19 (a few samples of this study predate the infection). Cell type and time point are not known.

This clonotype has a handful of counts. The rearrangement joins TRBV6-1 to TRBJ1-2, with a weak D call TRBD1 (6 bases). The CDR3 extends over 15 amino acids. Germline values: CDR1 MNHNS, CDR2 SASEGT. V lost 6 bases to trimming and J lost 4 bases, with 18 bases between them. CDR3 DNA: TGTGCCAGCAGCTACAGGGAGAACTCGATCTATGGCTACACCTTC. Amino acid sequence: CASSYRENSIYGYTF.

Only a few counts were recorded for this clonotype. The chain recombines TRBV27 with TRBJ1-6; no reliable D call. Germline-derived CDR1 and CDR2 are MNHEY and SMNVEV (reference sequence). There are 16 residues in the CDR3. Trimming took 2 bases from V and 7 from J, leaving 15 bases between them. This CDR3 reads CASSLRDGASNSPLHF. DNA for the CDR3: TGTGCCAGCAGTTTACGAGACGGAGCTTCCAATTCACCCCTCCACTTT.

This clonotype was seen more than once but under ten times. CDR3 protein: CASSRGQGWGTDTQYF. DNA of the CDR3: TGTGCCAGCAGCCGGGGACAGGGTTGGGGTACAGATACGCAGTATTTT. The V call is TRBV3-1, the J call TRBJ2-3, with 9 bases aligning to TRBD1. This CDR3 has 16 residues. Germline CDR1 LGHDT, CDR2 YNNKEL (reference sequence). J gave up 3 bases and V 4 bases, and 8 bases lay outside the gene matches.

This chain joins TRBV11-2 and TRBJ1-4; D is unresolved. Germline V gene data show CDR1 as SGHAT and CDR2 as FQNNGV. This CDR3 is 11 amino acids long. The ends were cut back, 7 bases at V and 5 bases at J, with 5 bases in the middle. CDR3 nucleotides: TGTGCCAGCACCCTAAATGAAAAACTGTTTTTT. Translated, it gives CASTLNEKLFF.

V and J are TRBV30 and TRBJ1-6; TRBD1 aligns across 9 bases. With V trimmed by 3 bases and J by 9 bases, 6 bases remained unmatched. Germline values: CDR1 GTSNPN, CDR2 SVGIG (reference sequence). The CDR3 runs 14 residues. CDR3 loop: CAWSAQGAVSPLHF. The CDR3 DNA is TGTGCCTGGAGCGCACAGGGGGCAGTTTCACCCCTCCACTTT.

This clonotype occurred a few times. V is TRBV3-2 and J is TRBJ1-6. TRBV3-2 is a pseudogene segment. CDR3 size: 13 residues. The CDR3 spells CASSQVGNSPLHF. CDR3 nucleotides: TGTGCCAGCAGCCAAGTGGGGAATTCACCCCTCCACTTT.

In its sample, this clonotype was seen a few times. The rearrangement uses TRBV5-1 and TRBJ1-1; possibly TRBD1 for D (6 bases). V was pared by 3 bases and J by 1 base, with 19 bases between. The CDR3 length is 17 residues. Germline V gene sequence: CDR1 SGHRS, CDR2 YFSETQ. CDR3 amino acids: CASSSIPGATRNTEAFF. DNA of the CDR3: TGCGCCAGCAGCTCCATCCCAGGGGCAACGAGGAACACTGAAGCTTTCTTT.

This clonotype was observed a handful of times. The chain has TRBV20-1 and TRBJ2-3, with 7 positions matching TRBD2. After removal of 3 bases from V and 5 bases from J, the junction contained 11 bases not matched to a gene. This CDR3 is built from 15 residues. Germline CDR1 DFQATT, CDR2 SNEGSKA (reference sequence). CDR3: CSASYWRGLKDTQYF. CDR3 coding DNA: TGCAGTGCTAGCTATTGGCGGGGGTTGAAAGATACGCAGTATTTT.

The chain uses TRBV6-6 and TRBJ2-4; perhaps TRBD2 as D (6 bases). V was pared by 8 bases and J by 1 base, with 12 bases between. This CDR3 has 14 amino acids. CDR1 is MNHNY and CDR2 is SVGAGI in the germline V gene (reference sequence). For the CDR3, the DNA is TGTGCCAGCTCCCGAAGCGGGGCCAAAAACATTCAGTACTTC. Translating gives CASSRSGAKNIQYF.

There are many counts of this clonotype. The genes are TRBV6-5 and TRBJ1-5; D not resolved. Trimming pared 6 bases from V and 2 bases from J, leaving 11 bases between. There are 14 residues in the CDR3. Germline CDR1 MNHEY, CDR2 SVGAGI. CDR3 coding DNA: TGTGCCAGCAGCCGAGCGGTGGGCAATCAGCCCCAGCATTTT. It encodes CASSRAVGNQPQHF.

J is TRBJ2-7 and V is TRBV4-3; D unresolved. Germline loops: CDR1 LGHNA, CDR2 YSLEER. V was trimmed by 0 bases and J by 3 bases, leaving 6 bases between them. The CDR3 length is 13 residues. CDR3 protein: CASSQDGDYEQYF. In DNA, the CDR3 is TGCGCCAGCAGCCAAGATGGGGACTACGAGCAGTACTTC.

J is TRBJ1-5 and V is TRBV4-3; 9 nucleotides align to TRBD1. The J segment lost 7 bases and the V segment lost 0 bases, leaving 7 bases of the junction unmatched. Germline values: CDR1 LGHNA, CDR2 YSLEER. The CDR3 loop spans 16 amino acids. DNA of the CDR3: TGCGCCAGCAGCCAAGATGGGGGACAGGGTTTCCAGCCCCAGCATTTT. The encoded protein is CASSQDGGQGFQPQHF.

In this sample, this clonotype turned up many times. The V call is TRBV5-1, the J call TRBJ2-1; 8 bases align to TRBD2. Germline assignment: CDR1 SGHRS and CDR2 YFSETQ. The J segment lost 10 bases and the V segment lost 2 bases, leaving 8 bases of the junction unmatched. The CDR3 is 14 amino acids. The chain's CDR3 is CASSFLLAGGEQFF. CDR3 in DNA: TGCGCCAGCAGCTTTTTGTTGGCGGGGGGCGAGCAGTTCTTC.

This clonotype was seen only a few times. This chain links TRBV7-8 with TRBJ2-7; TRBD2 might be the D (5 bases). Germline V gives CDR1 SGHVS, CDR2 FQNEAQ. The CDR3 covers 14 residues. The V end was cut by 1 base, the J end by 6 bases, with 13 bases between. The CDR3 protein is CASSLEEAYGEQYV. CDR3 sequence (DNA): TGTGCCAGCAGCTTAGAGGAGGCATACGGCGAGCAGTACGTC.

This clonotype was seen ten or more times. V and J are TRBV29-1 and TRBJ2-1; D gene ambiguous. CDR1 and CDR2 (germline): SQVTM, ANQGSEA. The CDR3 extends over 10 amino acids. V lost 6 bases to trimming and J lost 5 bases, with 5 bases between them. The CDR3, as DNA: TGCAGCGTCTGGGACAATGAGCAGTTCTTC. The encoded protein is CSVWDNEQFF.

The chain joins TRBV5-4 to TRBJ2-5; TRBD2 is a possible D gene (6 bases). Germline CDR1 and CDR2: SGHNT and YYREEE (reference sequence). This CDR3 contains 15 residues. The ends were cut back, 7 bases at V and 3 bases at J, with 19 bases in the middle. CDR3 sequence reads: CASGQGRGGEETQYF. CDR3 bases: TGTGCCAGCGGGCAGGGTCGGGGAGGTGAAGAGACCCAGTACTTC. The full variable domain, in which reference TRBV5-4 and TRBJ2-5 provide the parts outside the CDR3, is ETGVTQSPTHLIKTRGQQVTLRCSSQSGHNTVSWYQQALGQGPQFIFQYYREEENGRGNFPPRFSGLQFPNYSSELNVNALELDDSALYLCASGQGRGGEETQYFGPGTRLLVL.

CDR3 residues: CASSPSMLSQETQYF. The CDR3 bases are TGTGCCAGCTCACCCTCAATGTTATCGCAAGAGACCCAGTACTTC. The V call is TRBV18, the J call TRBJ2-5; D unresolved. V lost 3 bases, J lost 2 bases, and 13 bases lay in between. Germline V gives CDR1 KGHSH, CDR2 LQKENI. CDR3 size: 15 residues.

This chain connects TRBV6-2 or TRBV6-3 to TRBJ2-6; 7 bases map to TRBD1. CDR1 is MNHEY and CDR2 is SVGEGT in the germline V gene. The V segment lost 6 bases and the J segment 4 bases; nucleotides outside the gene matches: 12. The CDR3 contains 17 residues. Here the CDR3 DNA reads TGTGCCAGCAGCCGGATACGGACAGGAGCAGGGGCCAACGTCCTGACTTTC. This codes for CASSRIRTGAGANVLTF.

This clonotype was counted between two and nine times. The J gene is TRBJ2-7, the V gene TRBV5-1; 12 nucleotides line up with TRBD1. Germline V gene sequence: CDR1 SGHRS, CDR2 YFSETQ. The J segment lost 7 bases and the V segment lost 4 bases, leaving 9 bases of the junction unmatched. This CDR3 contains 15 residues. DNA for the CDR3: TGCGCCAGCAGCCCGGGACAGGGGGCGGAGTGGGAGCAGTACTTC. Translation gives CASSPGQGAEWEQYF.

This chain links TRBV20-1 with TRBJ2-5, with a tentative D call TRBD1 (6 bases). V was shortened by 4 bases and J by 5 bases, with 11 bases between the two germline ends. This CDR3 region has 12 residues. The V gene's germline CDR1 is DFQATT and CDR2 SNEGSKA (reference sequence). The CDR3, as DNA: TGCAGTGCTACCACAGGGTGGGAGACCCAGTACTTC. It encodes CSATTGWETQYF.

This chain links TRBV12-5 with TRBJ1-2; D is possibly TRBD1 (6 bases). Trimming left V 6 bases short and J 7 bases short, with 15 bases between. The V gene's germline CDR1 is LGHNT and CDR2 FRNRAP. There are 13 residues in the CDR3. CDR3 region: CASGSTGQFGYTF. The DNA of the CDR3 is TGTGCTAGTGGCTCCACCGGACAGTTTGGCTACACCTTC.

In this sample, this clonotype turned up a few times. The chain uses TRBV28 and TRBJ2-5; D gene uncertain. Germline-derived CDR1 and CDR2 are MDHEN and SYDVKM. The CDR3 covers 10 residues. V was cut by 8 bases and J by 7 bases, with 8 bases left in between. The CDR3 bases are TGTGCCAGCGGACCAGGGACCCAGTACTTC. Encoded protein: CASGPGTQYF. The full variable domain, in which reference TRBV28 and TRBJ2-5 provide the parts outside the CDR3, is DVKVTQSSRYLVKRTGEKVFLECVQDMDHENMFWYRQDPGLGLRLIYFSYDVKMKEKGDIPEGYSVSREKKERFSLILESASTNQTSMYLCASGPGTQYFGPGTRLLVL.

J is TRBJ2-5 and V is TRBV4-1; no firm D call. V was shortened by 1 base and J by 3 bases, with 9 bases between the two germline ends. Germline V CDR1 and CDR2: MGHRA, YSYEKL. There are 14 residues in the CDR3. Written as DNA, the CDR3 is TGCGCCAGCAGCCAAGCCACCCCTAAAGAGACCCAGTACTTC. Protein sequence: CASSQATPKETQYF.

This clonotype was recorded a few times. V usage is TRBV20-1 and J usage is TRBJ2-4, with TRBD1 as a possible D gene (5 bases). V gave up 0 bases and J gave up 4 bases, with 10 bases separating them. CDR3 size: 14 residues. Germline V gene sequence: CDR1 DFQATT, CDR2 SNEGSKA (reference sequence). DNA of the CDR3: TGCAGTGCTAGAGATCAGCGACAGAAAAACATTCAGTACTTC. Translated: CSARDQRQKNIQYF.

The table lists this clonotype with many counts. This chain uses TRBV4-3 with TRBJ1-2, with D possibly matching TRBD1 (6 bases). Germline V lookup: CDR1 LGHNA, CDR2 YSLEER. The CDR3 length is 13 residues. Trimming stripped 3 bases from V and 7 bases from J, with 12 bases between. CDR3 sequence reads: CASSHEGGGGYTF. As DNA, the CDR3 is TGCGCCAGCAGCCATGAAGGGGGGGGTGGCTACACCTTC.

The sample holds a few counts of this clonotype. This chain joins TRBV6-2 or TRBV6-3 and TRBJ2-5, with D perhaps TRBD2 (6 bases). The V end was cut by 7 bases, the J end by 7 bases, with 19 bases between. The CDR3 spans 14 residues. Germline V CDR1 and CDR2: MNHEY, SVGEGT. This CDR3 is CASTFEGTSPTQYF. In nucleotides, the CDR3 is TGTGCCAGCACCTTTGAAGGGACTTCTCCGACCCAGTACTTC.

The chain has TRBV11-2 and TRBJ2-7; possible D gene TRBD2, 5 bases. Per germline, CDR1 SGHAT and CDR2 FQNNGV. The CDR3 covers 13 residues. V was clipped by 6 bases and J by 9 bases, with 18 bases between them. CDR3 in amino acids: CASSTRWSEGQYF. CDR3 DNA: TGTGCCAGCAGTACTAGATGGAGCGAGGGGCAGTACTTC.

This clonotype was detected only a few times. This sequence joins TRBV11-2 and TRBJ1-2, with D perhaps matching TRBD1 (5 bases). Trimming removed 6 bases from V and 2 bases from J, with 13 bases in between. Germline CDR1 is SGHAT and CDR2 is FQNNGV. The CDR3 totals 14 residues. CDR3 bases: TGTGCCAGCAGTCGACCCGGGGGAAACTATGGCTACACCTTC. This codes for CASSRPGGNYGYTF.